One T cell receptor beta chain is described in this entry. Individuals drawn from 24 US areas were roughly 18 to 95 years old. Original processing notes: Amplification with reference gene primers provided the estimates of nucleated cell counts. Sequencing used immunoSEQ multiplex PCR; TCRdb keeps in-frame clones, though not all of them. V and J calls and clone size are as listed in that table; D and trimming were resolved from the DNA. Seen here are some 150,000 clones, approximately 80% observed once, and the top ten hold around 15%. The CDR3 covers 11 residues. V was pared by 9 bases and J by 7 bases, with 12 bases between. Germline V gives CDR1 LNHDA, CDR2 SQIVND (reference sequence). These data belong to a study of blood T cell repertoires in COVID-19.

This chain joins TRBV19 and TRBJ1-2; tentative D call: TRBD1 (5 bases). Source material: PBMCs or T cells enriched from blood (not recorded which). The clonotype comes from a man aged 45-65 years who had recovered from COVID-19. The CDR3 reads CASGGGLGYTF. CDR3 DNA: TGTGCCAGCGGGGGAGGGCTTGGCTACACCTTC.